Here is one T cell receptor beta chain with its context. The sample belongs to a study of T cell changes during pregnancy in multiple sclerosis. Data came from immunoSEQ multiplex PCR; TCRdb stores just in-frame clones and leaves some out. Among under 15,000 clones listed, over 90% were seen once. There are 12 residues in the CDR3. CDR1 and CDR2 from the germline V gene are SNHLY and FYNNEI. Trimming removed 5 bases at V and 2 bases at J, with 6 bases between. This specimen was CD4+ T cells from peripheral blood mononuclear cells, taken before pregnancy. This clonotype was sampled from a female donor with multiple sclerosis, enrolled in a pregnancy study. V and J are TRBV2 and TRBJ2-5, with D possibly TRBD1 on 5 matching bases. The CDR3 region is CASSYRQETQYF. The CDR3, as DNA: TGTGCCAGCAGTTACAGGCAAGAGACCCAGTACTTC.